The sequence of this T cell receptor beta chain was determined in a study of early T cells in non-severe SARS-CoV-2 infection. For the study at large: Sequencing used unsorted whole-blood bulk RNA, so chains lack pairing.

The CDR3 extends over 14 amino acids. CDR1 is GTSNPN and CDR2 is SVGIG in the germline V gene (reference sequence). The V gene lost 0 bases and the J gene lost 3 bases, with 11 bases spanning the gap. Overall study findings and caveats: Missing private and CD4 specificities, VDJdb matching favored anti-spike CD8 responses.

Unique molecular identifiers were affixed to single, distinct cDNA molecules. One entry per CDR3 protein results from TCRdb running MiXCR on the 5' RACE reads. The sample gives approximately 69,000 distinct CDR3 sequences, roughly 12% of which show up once; roughly 6.1% is in the top ten. With regard to this clonotype: Its specificity is unknown.

The clonotype comes from an adult who was a healthcare worker with PCR-confirmed SARS-CoV-2 infection or an uninfected control (not recorded which). V gene TRBV30 combines with J gene TRBJ1-2, with D possibly matching TRBD1 (5 bases). Sequencing input: whole blood. For the CDR3, the DNA is TGTGCCTGGAGTGTACACGGGGCGGACTATGGCTACACCTTC. Residues: CAWSVHGADYGYTF.